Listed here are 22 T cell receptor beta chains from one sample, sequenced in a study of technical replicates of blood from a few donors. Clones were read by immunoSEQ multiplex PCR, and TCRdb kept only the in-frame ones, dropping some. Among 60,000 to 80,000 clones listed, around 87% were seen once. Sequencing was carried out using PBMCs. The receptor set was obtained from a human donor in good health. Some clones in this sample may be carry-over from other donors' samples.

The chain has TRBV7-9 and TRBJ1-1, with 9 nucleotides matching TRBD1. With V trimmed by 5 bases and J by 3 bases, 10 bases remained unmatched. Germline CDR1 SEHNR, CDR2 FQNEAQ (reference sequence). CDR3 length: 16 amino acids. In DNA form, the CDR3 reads TGTGCCAGCAGCGGAACAGGGGGCCCTAAAGACACTGAAGCTTTCTTT. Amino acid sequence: CASSGTGGPKDTEAFF. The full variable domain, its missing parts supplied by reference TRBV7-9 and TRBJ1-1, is DTGVSQNPRHKITKRGQNVTFRCDPISEHNRLYWYRQTLGQGPEFLTYFQNEAQLEKSRLLSDRFSAERPKGSFSTLEIQRTEQGDSAMYLCASSGTGGPKDTEAFFGQGTRLTVV.

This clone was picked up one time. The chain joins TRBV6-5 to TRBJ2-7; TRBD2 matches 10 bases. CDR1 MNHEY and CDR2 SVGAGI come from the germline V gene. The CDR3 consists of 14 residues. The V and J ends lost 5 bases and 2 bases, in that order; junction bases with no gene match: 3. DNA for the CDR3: TGTGCCAGCAGTCGACTAGCGGGCCCCTACGAGCAGTACTTC. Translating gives CASSRLAGPYEQYF.

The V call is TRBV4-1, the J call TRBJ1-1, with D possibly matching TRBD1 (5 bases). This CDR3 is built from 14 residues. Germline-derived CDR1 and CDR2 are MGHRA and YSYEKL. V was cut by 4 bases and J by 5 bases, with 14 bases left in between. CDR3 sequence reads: CASSLFEGRTEAFF. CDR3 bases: TGCGCCAGCAGCCTTTTTGAGGGGAGGACTGAAGCTTTCTTT.

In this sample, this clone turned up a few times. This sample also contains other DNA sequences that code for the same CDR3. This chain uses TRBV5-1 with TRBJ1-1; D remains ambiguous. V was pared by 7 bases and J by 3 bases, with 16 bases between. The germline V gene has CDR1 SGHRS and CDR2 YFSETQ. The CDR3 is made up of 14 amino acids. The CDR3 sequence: CASSLGGGYTEAFF. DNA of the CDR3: TGCGCCAGCTCGTTGGGAGGAGGGTACACTGAAGCTTTCTTT. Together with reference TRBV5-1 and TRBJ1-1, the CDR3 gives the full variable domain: KAGVTQTPRYLIKTRGQQVTLSCSPISGHRSVSWYQQTPGQGLQFLFEYFSETQRNKGNFPGRFSGRQFSNSRSEMNVSTLELGDSALYLCASSLGGGYTEAFFGQGTRLTVV.

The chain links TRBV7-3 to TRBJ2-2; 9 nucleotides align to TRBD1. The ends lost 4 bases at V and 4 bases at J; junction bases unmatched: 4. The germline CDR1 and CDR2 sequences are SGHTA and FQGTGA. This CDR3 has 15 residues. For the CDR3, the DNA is TGTGCCAGCAGCTCTCTGGGACAGGGCACCGGGGAGCTGTTTTTT. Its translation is CASSSLGQGTGELFF. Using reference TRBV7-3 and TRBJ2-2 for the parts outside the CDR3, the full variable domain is GAGVSQTPSNKVTEKGKYVELRCDPISGHTALYWYRQSLGQGPEFLIYFQGTGAADDSGLPNDRFFAVRPEGSVSTLKIQRTERGDSAVYLCASSSLGQGTGELFFGEGSRLTVL.

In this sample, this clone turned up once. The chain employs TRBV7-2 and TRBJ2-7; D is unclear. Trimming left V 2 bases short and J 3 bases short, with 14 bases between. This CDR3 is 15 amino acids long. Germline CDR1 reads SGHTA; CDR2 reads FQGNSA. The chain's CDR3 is CASSLRIGGDYEQYF. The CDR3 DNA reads TGTGCCAGCAGCTTACGGATTGGCGGAGACTACGAGCAGTACTTC.

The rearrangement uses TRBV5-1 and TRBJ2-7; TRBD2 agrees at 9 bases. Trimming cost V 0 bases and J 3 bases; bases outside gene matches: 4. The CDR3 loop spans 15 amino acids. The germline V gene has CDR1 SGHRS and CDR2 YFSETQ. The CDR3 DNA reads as TGCGCCAGCAGCTTGGGTGCGACTAGCGGCTACGAGCAGTACTTC. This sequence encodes CASSLGATSGYEQYF.

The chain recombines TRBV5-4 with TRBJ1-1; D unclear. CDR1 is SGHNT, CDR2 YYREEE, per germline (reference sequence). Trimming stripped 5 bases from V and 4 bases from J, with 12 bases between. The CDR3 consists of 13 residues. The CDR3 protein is CASSSRRGTEAFF. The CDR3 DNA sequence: TGTGCCAGCAGTTCTCGCCGGGGCACTGAAGCTTTCTTT.

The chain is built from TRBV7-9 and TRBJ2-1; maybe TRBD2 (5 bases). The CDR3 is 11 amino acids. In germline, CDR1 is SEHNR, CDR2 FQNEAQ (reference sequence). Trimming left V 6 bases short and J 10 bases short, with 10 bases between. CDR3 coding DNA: TGTGCCAGCAGTTCTCCTAGCGAGCAGTTCTTC. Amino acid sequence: CASSSPSEQFF. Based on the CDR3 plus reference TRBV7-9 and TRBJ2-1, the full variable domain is DTGVSQNPRHKITKRGQNVTFRCDPISEHNRLYWYRQTLGQGPEFLTYFQNEAQLEKSRLLSDRFSAERPKGSFSTLEIQRTEQGDSAMYLCASSSPSEQFFGPGTRLTVL.

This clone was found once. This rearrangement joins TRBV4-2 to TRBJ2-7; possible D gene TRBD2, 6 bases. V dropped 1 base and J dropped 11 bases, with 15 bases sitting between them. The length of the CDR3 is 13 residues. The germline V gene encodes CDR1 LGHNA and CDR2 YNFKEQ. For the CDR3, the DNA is TGTGCCAGCAGCCAAGTTAGCGGCCGGTTGGAGTACTTC. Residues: CASSQVSGRLEYF.

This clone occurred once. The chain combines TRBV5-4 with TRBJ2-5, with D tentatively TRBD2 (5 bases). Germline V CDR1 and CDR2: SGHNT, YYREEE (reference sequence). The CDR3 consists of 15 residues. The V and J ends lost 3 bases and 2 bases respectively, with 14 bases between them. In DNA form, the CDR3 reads TGTGCCAGCAGCTCCGGGCCAGCGGCACAAGAGACCCAGTACTTC. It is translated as CASSSGPAAQETQYF.

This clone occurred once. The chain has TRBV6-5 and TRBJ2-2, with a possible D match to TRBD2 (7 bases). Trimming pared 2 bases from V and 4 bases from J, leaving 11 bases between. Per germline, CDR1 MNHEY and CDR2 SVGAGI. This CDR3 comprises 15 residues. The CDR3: CASSYRGGSTGELFF. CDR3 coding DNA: TGTGCCAGCAGTTACAGGGGGGGCAGCACCGGGGAGCTGTTTTTT.

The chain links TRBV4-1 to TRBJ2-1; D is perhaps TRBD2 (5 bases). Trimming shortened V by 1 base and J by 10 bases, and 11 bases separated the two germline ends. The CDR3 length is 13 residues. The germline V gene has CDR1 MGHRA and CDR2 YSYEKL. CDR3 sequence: CASSQASRVEQFF. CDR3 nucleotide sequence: TGCGCCAGCAGCCAAGCTAGCCGGGTGGAGCAGTTCTTC.

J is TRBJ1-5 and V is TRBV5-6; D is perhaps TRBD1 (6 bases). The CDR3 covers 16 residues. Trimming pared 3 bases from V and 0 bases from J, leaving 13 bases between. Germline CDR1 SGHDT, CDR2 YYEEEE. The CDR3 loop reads CASSWGGRGSNQPQHF. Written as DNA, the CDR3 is TGTGCCAGCAGCTGGGGGGGGCGAGGTAGCAATCAGCCCCAGCATTTT. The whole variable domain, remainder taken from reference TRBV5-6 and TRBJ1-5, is DAGVTQSPTHLIKTRGQQVTLRCSPKSGHDTVSWYQQALGQGPQFIFQYYEEEERQRGNFPDRFSGHQFPNYSSELNVNALLLGDSALYLCASSWGGRGSNQPQHFGDGTRLSIL.

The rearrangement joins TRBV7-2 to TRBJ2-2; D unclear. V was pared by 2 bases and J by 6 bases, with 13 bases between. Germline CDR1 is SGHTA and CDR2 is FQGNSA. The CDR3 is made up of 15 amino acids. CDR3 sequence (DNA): TGTGCCAGCAGCTTATTTACCCTAGTAGCCGGGGAGCTGTTTTTT. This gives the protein CASSLFTLVAGELFF.

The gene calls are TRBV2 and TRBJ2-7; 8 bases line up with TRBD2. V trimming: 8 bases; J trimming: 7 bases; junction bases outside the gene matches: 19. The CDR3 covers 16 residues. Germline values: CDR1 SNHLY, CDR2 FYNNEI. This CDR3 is CASDKAEGIAGSEQYF. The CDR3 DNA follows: TGTGCCAGCGATAAGGCTGAGGGGATAGCGGGAAGTGAGCAGTACTTC.

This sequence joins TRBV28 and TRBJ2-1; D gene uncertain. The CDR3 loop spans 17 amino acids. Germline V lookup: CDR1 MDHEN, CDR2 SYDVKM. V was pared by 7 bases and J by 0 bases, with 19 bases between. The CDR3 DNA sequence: TGTGCCAGCACCAGCTACTCAGGCACCAGCTCCTACAATGAGCAGTTCTTC. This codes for CASTSYSGTSSYNEQFF. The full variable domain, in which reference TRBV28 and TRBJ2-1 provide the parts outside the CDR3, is DVKVTQSSRYLVKRTGEKVFLECVQDMDHENMFWYRQDPGLGLRLIYFSYDVKMKEKGDIPEGYSVSREKKERFSLILESASTNQTSMYLCASTSYSGTSSYNEQFFGPGTRLTVL.

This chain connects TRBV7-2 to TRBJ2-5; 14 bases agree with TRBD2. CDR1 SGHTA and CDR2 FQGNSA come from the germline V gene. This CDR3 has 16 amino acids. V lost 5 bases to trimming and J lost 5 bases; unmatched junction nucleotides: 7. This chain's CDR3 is CASSLTSGGGRETQYF. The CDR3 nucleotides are TGTGCCAGCAGCCTGACTAGCGGGGGGGGAAGGGAGACCCAGTACTTC.

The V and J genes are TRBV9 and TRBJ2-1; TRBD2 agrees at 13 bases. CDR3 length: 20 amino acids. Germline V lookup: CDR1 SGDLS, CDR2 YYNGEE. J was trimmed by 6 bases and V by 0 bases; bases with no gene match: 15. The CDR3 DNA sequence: TGTGCCAGCAGCGTAGCTTCGCGACTAGCGGGAGGCTCGCCCACCAATGAGCAGTTCTTC. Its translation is CASSVASRLAGGSPTNEQFF.

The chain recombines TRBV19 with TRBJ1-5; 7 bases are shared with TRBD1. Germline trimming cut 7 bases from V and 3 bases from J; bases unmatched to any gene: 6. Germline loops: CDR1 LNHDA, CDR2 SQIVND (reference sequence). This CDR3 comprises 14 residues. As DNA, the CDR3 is TGTGCCAGTACCAGAGGGACAGACAATCAGCCCCAGCATTTT. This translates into CASTRGTDNQPQHF.

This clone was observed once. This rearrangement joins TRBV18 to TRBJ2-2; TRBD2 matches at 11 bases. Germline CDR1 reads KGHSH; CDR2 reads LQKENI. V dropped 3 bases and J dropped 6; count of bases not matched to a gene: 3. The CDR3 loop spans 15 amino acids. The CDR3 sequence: CASSPRTSGSGELFF. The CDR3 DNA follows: TGTGCCAGCTCACCGAGGACTAGCGGGTCCGGGGAGCTGTTTTTT.

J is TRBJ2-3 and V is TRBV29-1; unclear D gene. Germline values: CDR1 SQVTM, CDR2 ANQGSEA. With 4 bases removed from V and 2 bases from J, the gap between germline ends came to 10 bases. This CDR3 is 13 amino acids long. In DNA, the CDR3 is TGCAGCGTTGCTCCAGTGAACACAGATACGCAGTATTTT. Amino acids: CSVAPVNTDTQYF.